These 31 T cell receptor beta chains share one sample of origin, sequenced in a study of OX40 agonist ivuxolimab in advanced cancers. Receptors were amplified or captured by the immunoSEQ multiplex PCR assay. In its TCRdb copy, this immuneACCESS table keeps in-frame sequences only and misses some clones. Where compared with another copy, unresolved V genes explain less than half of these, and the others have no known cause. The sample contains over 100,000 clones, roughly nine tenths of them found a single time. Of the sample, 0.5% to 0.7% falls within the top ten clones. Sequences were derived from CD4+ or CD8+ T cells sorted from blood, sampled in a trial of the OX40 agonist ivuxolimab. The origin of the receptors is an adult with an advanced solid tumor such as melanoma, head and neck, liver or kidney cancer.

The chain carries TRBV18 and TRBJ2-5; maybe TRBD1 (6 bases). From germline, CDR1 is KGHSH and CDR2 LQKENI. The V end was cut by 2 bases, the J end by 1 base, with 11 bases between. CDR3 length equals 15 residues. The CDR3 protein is CASSPTGTSQETQYF. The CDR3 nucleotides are TGTGCCAGCTCACCAACAGGGACGAGCCAAGAGACCCAGTACTTC.

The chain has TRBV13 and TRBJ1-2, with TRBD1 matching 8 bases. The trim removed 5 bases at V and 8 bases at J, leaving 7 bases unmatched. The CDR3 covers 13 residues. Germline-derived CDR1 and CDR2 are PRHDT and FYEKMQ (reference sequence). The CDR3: CASSSPDREGYTF. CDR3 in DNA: TGTGCCAGCAGCAGCCCGGACAGGGAGGGCTACACCTTC.

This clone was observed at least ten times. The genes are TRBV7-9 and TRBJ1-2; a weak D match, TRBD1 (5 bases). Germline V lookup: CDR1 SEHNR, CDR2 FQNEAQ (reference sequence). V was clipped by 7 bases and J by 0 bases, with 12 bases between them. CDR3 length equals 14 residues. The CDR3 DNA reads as TGTGCCAGCACCCCCAGGGATTCTAACTATGGCTACACCTTC. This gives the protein CASTPRDSNYGYTF.

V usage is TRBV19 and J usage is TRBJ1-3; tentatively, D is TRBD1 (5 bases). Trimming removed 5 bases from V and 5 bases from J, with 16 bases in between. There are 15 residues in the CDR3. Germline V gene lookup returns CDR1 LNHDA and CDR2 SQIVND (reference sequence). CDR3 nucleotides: TGTGCCAGTAGTGTGTTATTGGGACGAAGAAACACCATATATTTT. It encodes CASSVLLGRRNTIYF.

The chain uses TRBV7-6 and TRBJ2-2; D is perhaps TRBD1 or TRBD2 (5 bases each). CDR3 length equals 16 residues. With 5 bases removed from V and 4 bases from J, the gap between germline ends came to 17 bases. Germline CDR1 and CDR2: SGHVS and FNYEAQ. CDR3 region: CASSNRDPRATGELFF. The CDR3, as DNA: TGTGCCAGCAGCAACCGGGACCCCAGGGCCACCGGGGAGCTGTTTTTT. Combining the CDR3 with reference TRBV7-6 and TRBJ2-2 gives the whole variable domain GAGVSQSPRYKVTKRGQDVALRCDPISGHVSLYWYRQALGQGPEFLTYFNYEAQQDKSGLPNDRFSAERPEGSISTLTIQRTEQRDSAMYRCASSNRDPRATGELFFGEGSRLTVL.

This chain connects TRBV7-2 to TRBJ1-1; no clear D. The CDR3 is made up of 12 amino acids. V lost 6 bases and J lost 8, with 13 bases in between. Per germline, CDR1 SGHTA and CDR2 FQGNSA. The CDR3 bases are TGTGCCAGCAGAATAACCGGGCTAGAAGCTTTCTTT. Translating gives CASRITGLEAFF. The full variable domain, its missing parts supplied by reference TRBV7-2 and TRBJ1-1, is GAGVSQSPSNKVTEKGKDVELRCDPISGHTALYWYRQSLGQGLEFLIYFQGNSAPDKSGLPSDRFSAERTGGSVSTLTIQRTQQEDSAVYLCASRITGLEAFFGQGTRLTVV.

CDR3 sequence: CASSRQEDTEAFF. CDR3 bases: TGTGCCAGCAGCCGACAGGAAGACACTGAAGCTTTCTTT. This rearrangement joins TRBV6-1 to TRBJ1-1; TRBD1 is a possible D gene (6 bases). The germline V gene encodes CDR1 MNHNS and CDR2 SASEGT. The V end lost 6 bases, the J end lost 3 bases, and 11 bases lay between the germline ends. The CDR3 extends over 13 amino acids.

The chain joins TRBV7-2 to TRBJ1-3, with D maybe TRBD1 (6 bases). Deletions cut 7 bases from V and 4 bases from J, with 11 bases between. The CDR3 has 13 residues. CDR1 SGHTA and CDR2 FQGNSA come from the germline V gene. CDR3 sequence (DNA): TGTGCCAGCACGGGGGCAGGGGGAAACACCATATATTTT. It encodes CASTGAGGNTIYF.

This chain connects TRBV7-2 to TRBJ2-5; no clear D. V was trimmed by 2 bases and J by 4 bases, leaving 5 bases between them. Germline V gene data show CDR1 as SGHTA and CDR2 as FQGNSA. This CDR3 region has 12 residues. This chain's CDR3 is CASSLYRETQYF. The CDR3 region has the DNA TGTGCCAGCAGCTTATATCGAGAGACCCAGTACTTC.

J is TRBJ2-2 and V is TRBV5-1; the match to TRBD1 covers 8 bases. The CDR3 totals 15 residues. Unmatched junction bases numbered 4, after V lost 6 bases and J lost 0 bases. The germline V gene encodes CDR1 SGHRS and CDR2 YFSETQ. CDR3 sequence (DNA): TGCGCCAGCACCCCGGGACAGGCGAACACCGGGGAGCTGTTTTTT. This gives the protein CASTPGQANTGELFF.

CDR3: CAWFSLRGLFF. Here the CDR3 DNA reads TGTGCCTGGTTCTCCCTAAGAGGGCTGTTTTTT. The gene calls are TRBV30 and TRBJ1-4; D is undetermined. The V end was cut by 5 bases, the J end by 14 bases, with 15 bases between. The CDR3 contains 11 residues. Germline V CDR1 and CDR2: GTSNPN, SVGIG (reference sequence).

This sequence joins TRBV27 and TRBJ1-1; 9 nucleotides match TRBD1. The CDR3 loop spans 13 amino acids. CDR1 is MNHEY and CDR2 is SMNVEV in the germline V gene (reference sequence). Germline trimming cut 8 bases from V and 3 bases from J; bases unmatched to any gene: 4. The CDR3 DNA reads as TGTGCCAGCTCTCACAGGGGGCACACTGAAGCTTTCTTT. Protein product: CASSHRGHTEAFF.

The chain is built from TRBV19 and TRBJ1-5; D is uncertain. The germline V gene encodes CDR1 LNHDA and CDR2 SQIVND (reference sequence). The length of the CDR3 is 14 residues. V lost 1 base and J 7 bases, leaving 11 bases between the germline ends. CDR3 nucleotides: TGTGCCAGTAGTATAGTCGAGAGAAACCAGCCCCAGCATTTT. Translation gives CASSIVERNQPQHF.

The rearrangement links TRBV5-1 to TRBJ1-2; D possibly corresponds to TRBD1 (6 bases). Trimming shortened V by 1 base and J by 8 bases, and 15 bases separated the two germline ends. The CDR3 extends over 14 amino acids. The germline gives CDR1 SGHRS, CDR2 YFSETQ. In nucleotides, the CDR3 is TGCGCCAGCAGCTTGACCGGGGGCGCAGGGGGCTACACCTTC. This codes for CASSLTGGAGGYTF.

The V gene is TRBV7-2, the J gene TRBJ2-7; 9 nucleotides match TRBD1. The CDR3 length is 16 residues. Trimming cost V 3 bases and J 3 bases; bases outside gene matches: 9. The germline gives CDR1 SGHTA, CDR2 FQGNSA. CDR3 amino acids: CASSLAGTGIFYEQYF. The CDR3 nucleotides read TGTGCCAGCAGCTTGGCCGGGACAGGGATATTCTACGAGCAGTACTTC.

CDR3 sequence (DNA): TGTGCCAGCAGCTTGGGCCCTAGCGGGGGGATAGAGACCCAGTACTTC. This codes for CASSLGPSGGIETQYF. V usage is TRBV7-2 and J usage is TRBJ2-5, with 11 bases lining up with TRBD2. This CDR3 spans 16 amino acids. Germline V gives CDR1 SGHTA, CDR2 FQGNSA. V was clipped by 3 bases and J by 4 bases; unmatched bases: 7.

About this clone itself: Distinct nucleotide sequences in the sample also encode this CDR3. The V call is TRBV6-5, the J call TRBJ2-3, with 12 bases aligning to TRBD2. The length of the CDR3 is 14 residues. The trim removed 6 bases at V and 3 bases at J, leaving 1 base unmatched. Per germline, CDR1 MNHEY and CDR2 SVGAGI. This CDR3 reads CASRTSGGTDTQYF. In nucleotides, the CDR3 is TGTGCCAGCAGGACTAGCGGGGGAACAGATACGCAGTATTTT.

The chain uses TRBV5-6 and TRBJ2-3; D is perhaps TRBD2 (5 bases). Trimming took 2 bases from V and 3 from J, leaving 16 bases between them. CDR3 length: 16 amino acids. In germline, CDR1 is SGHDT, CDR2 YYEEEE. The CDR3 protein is CASSFPSTSVTDTQYF. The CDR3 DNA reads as TGTGCCAGCAGCTTCCCGTCAACTAGTGTGACAGATACGCAGTATTTT.

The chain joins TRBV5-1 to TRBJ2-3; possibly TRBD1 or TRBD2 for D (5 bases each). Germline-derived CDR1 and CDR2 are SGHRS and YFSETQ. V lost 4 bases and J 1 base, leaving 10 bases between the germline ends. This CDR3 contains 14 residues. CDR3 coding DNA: TGCGCCAGCAGCAGGGACGGCCGCACAGATACGCAGTATTTT. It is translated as CASSRDGRTDTQYF. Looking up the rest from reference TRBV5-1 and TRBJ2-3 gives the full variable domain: KAGVTQTPRYLIKTRGQQVTLSCSPISGHRSVSWYQQTPGQGLQFLFEYFSETQRNKGNFPGRFSGRQFSNSRSEMNVSTLELGDSALYLCASSRDGRTDTQYFGPGTRLTVL.

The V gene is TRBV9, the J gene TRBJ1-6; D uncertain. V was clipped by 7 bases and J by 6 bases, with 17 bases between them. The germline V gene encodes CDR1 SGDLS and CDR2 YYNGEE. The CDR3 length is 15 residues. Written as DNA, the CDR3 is TGTGCCAGCGGTACCGAAGGAGGAACTAATTCACCCCTCCACTTT. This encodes CASGTEGGTNSPLHF.

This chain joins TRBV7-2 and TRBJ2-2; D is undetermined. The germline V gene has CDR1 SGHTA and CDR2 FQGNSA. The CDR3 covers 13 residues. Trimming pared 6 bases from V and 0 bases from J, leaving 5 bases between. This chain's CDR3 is CASRLTNTGELFF. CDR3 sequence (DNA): TGTGCCAGCAGGTTAACGAACACCGGGGAGCTGTTTTTT.

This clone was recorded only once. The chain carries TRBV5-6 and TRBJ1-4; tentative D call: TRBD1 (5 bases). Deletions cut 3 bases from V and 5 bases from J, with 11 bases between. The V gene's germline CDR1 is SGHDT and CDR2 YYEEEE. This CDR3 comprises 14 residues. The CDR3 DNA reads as TGTGCCAGCAGCTCGACAGCTATAAATGAAAAACTGTTTTTT. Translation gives CASSSTAINEKLFF.

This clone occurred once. The CDR3 region is CASRDSSGNTIYF. DNA for the CDR3: TGCGCCAGCAGGGACAGCTCTGGAAACACCATATATTTT. The genes are TRBV10-2 and TRBJ1-3; weak D call: TRBD1 (6 bases). Germline V gene lookup returns CDR1 WSHSY and CDR2 SAAADI. V was clipped by 6 bases and J by 0 bases, with 6 bases between them. The CDR3 has 13 amino acids.

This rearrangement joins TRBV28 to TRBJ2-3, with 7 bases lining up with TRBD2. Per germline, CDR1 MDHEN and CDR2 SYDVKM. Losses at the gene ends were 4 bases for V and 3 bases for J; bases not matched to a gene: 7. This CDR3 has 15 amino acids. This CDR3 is CASSSAGVGTDTQYF. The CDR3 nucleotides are TGTGCCAGCAGTTCCGCGGGGGTGGGGACAGATACGCAGTATTTT.

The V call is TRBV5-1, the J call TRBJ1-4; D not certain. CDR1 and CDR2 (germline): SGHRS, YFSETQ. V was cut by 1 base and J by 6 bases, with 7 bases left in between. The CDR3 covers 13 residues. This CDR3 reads CASSLNRDEKLFF. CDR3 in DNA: TGCGCCAGCAGCTTGAACAGAGATGAAAAACTGTTTTTT.

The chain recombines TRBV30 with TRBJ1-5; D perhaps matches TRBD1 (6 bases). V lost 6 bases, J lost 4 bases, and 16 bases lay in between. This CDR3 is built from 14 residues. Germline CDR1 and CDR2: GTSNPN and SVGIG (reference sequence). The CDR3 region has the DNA TGTGCCTGCAGCCGGGACACAGAGAATCAGCCCCAGCATTTT. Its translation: CACSRDTENQPQHF. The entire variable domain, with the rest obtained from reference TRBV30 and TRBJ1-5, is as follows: SQTIHQWPATLVQPVGSPLSLECTVEGTSNPNLYWYRQAAGRGLQLLFYSVGIGQISSEVPQNLSASRPQDRQFILSSKKLLLSDSGFYLCACSRDTENQPQHFGDGTRLSIL.

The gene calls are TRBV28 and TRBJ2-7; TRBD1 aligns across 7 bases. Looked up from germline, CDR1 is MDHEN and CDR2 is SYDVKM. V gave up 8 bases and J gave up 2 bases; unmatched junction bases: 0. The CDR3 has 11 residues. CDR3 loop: CASGQAYEQYF. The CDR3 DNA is TGTGCCAGCGGACAGGCCTACGAGCAGTACTTC.

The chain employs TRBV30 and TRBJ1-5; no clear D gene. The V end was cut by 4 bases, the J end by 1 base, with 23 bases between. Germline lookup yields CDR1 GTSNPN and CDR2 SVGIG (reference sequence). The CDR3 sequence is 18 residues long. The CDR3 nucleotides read TGTGCCTGGATCCCAGGTGGCAGGCGGAACCAAAGCAATCAGCCCCAGCATTTT. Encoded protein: CAWIPGGRRNQSNQPQHF.

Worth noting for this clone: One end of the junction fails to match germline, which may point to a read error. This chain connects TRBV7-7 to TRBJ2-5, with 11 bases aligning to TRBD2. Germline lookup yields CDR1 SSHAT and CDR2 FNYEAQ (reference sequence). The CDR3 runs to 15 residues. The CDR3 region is CASSQRLAGPETQYF. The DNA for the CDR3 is TGTGCTAGCAGCCAGCGACTAGCGGGGCCTGAGACCCAGTACTTC.

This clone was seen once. The CDR3 DNA follows: TGTGCCAGCAGTGAAGCGATACCGCTGCCCGGAAACACCATATATTTT. Amino acids: CASSEAIPLPGNTIYF. The gene calls are TRBV6-1 and TRBJ1-3; D not certain. CDR1 is MNHNS, CDR2 SASEGT, per germline. The V gene lost 0 bases and the J gene lost 4 bases, with 13 bases spanning the gap. The length of the CDR3 is 16 residues.

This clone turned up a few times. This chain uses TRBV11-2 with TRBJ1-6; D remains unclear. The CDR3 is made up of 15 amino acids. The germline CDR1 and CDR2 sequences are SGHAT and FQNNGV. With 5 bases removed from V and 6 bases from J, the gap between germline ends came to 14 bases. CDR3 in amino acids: CASSAHSQPNSPLHF. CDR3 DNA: TGTGCCAGCAGCGCTCACAGCCAACCTAATTCACCCCTCCACTTT. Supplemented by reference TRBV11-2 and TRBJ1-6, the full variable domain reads EAGVAQSPRYKIIEKRQSVAFWCNPISGHATLYWYQQILGQGPKLLIQFQNNGVVDDSQLPKDRFSAERLKGVDSTLKIQPAKLEDSAVYLCASSAHSQPNSPLHFGNGTRLTVT.